This T cell receptor (beta chain) was sequenced in a study of cytomegalovirus exposure and HLA in healthy donors. V lost 3 bases, J lost 4 bases, and 11 bases stayed unmatched. The CDR3 length is 17 residues. The V gene's germline CDR1 is SGHAT and CDR2 FQNNGV. In the case of this clone: Its target is unknown.

PCR primers comprised 60 Vbeta and 13 Jbeta primers. Libraries were prepared by immunoSEQ multiplex PCR; TCRdb keeps only in-frame clonotypes and omits some of them. The sample lists 150,000 to 200,000 clones; under 85% were seen once. The study, taken as a whole, reports: A few of the chains that were CMV-associated were confirmed in vitro to be specific for CMV antigens. Accurate prediction of most subjects' HLA-A and HLA-B alleles from TCR beta sequences was reported.

The sample comprised PBMCs. The chain carries TRBV11-2 and TRBJ1-2, with 10 positions matching TRBD1. The receptor was isolated from a man aged 18-30 years in good health and CMV-seronegative. The CDR3 DNA sequence: TGTGCCAGCAGCTTCCCGGGACAGGGGACTATAGGCTATGGCTACACCTTC. Residues: CASSFPGQGTIGYGYTF.